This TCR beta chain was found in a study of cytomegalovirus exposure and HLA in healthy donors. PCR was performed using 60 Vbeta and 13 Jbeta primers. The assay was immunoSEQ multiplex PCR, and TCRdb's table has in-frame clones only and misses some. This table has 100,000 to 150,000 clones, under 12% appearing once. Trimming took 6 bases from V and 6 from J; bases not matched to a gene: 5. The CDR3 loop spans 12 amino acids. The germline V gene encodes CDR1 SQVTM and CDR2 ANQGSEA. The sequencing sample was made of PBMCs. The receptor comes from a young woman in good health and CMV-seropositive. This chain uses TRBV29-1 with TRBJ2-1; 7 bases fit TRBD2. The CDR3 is CSVGGNSNEQFF. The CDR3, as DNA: TGCAGCGTGGGGGGGAACAGCAATGAGCAGTTCTTC.